This TCR beta chain was captured by sequencing in a study of chemoradiotherapy in HPV16-positive cancers. General observations from the study: Better recurrence-free survival went with HPV-responsive T-cell expansion in HPV16-positive patients. During treatment, candidate HPV-specific clones and E7-related motifs expanded in tumor.

Notes on this clone: Antigen specificity is unknown.

Repertoires were sampled repeatedly during chemoradiotherapy. CDR3 length: 18 amino acids. The germline V gene encodes CDR1 SGDLS and CDR2 YYNGEE. After removal of 3 bases from V and 0 bases from J, the junction contained 6 bases not matched to a gene. Using immunoSEQ multiplex PCR, the repertoire was profiled, and TCRdb retains in-frame clones only, with some absent. Here the sample spans fewer than 35,000 clones, over 90% being singletons. The chain couples TRBV9 to TRBJ2-6; 10 bases match TRBD2. The TCR originated in a human donor with HPV-associated anogenital cancer. The source material was blood, sampled from a patient who underwent chemoradiotherapy. Written as DNA, the CDR3 is TGTGCCAGCAGCGCCTTAGCGGGAGGAAGCTCTGGGGCCAACGTCCTGACTTTC. Translated, it gives CASSALAGGSSGANVLTF.